Below, 32 T cell receptor beta chains from the same sample are listed, as sequenced in a study of T cell responses to AZD1222 COVID-19 vaccine. Measured with immunoSEQ multiplex PCR; TCRdb has only the in-frame clones, and not every one. Of roughly 160,000 clones listed, 85% to 90% are singletons. Specimen: peripheral blood, collected on day 0 of AZD1222 vaccination. The source is an adult in good health.

V and J are TRBV9 and TRBJ1-1; no definite D call. CDR3 size: 14 residues. Germline V gives CDR1 SGDLS, CDR2 YYNGEE. Trimming removed 5 bases from V and 5 bases from J, with 16 bases in between. This chain's CDR3 is CASSASGVWTEAFF. CDR3 DNA: TGTGCCAGCAGTGCCTCCGGGGTCTGGACTGAAGCTTTCTTT.

Only a few counts were recorded for this clone. The chain carries TRBV4-3 and TRBJ2-7; D is possibly TRBD1 or TRBD2 (5 bases each). Germline CDR1 reads LGHNA; CDR2 reads YSLEER. Trimming removed 4 bases at V and 6 bases at J, with 19 bases between. CDR3 size: 15 residues. The CDR3 loop is CASSPQRDVSAEQYF. The CDR3, as DNA: TGCGCCAGCAGCCCCCAACGGGACGTGTCGGCCGAGCAGTACTTC.

This chain links TRBV6-5 with TRBJ1-5, with a weak D call TRBD1 (5 bases). The CDR3 is 14 amino acids. V lost 6 bases and J 3 bases, leaving 12 bases between the germline ends. Germline V gene data show CDR1 as MNHEY and CDR2 as SVGAGI. Written as DNA, the CDR3 is TGTGCCAGCAGCCGGGACGGATACAATCAGCCCCAGCATTTT. Its protein is CASSRDGYNQPQHF.

The chain joins TRBV5-5 to TRBJ2-7; D is perhaps TRBD1 (6 bases). The V and J ends lost 0 bases and 5 bases respectively, with 15 bases between them. This CDR3 spans 15 amino acids. Germline lookup yields CDR1 SGHKS and CDR2 YYEKEE (reference sequence). The CDR3 DNA sequence: TGTGCCAGCAGCTTGGAGGGACAAGCCCTGGACGAGCAGTACGTC. Translating it yields CASSLEGQALDEQYV.

This clone was seen only once. V is TRBV20-1 and J is TRBJ1-2; D gene ambiguous. Germline-derived CDR1 and CDR2 are DFQATT and SNEGSKA (reference sequence). CDR3 length: 14 residues. V dropped 3 bases and J dropped 0 bases, with 11 bases sitting between them. CDR3 in DNA: TGCAGTGCTAGTAGTGGACTCGCTAACTATGGCTACACCTTC. Encoded protein: CSASSGLANYGYTF.

This chain joins TRBV29-1 and TRBJ1-1; 9 nucleotides line up with TRBD1. This CDR3 has 11 amino acids. The V segment lost 7 bases and the J segment 7 bases; nucleotides outside the gene matches: 4. CDR1 is SQVTM, CDR2 ANQGSEA, per germline. CDR3 sequence (DNA): TGCAGCGAACGGACAGGGGTTGAAGCTTTCTTT. Translated: CSERTGVEAFF.

This chain connects TRBV7-9 to TRBJ1-3, with 7 positions matching TRBD1. The V gene end was trimmed by 1 base and the J gene end by 4 bases; junction bases not matched to a gene: 4. Germline V gene data show CDR1 as SEHNR and CDR2 as FQNEAQ (reference sequence). The CDR3 is made up of 15 amino acids. CDR3 sequence (DNA): TGTGCCAGCAGCTTAGTTGCAGGGGGAGGAAACACCATATATTTT. It codes for CASSLVAGGGNTIYF.

The chain joins TRBV5-1 to TRBJ2-5; TRBD1 is a possible D gene (6 bases). Germline V gene sequence: CDR1 SGHRS, CDR2 YFSETQ. The CDR3 extends over 16 amino acids. The ends were cut back, 0 bases at V and 1 base at J, with 13 bases in the middle. In DNA form, the CDR3 reads TGCGCCAGCAGCTTGGAGCCACAGGGCCGCCAAGAGACCCAGTACTTC. The encoded protein is CASSLEPQGRQETQYF. Drawing the rest from reference TRBV5-1 and TRBJ2-5, the complete variable domain is KAGVTQTPRYLIKTRGQQVTLSCSPISGHRSVSWYQQTPGQGLQFLFEYFSETQRNKGNFPGRFSGRQFSNSRSEMNVSTLELGDSALYLCASSLEPQGRQETQYFGPGTRLLVL.

V and J are TRBV5-4 and TRBJ2-5, with TRBD2 matching 15 bases. Trimming at V came to 4 bases and at J to 9 bases, leaving 10 bases not matched to a gene. The CDR3 consists of 16 residues. CDR1 is SGHNT, CDR2 YYREEE, per germline (reference sequence). The CDR3 nucleotides read TGTGCCAGCAGCCCCCCGGGACTAGCGGGGGGCGGGGCCCAGTACTTC. It yields the protein CASSPPGLAGGGAQYF.

The chain carries TRBV6-5 and TRBJ2-7, with a weak D call TRBD2 (6 bases). V lost 0 bases, J lost 8 bases, and 11 bases lay in between. The CDR3 runs to 13 residues. Per the germline V gene, CDR1 is MNHEY and CDR2 is SVGAGI. In DNA form, the CDR3 reads TGTGCCAGCAGTTACTCGGAGGGCCTTCAGCAGTACGTC. Translation gives CASSYSEGLQQYV.

The chain joins TRBV19 to TRBJ2-3, with a weak D call TRBD2 (5 bases). V was cut by 4 bases and J by 6 bases, with 23 bases left in between. This CDR3 is 17 amino acids long. Germline loops: CDR1 LNHDA, CDR2 SQIVND (reference sequence). This CDR3 is CASSSGLATSKGDTQYF. In DNA, the CDR3 is TGTGCCAGTAGTAGCGGGCTCGCCACCTCGAAAGGGGATACGCAGTATTTT.

The V gene is TRBV7-9, the J gene TRBJ2-5; 8 positions agree with TRBD1. Trimming removed 3 bases from V and 5 bases from J; junction bases left unmatched: 5. The CDR3 contains 14 residues. Germline V gene data show CDR1 as SEHNR and CDR2 as FQNEAQ (reference sequence). The CDR3 loop is CASSLSGGFETQYF. CDR3 in DNA: TGTGCCAGCAGCTTGTCAGGGGGCTTTGAGACCCAGTACTTC.

The chain carries TRBV7-8 and TRBJ2-3, with 7 bases fitting TRBD1. Germline lookup yields CDR1 SGHVS and CDR2 FQNEAQ. J lost 1 base, V lost 1 base, and 5 bases had no gene match. The length of the CDR3 is 16 residues. The CDR3 region has the DNA TGTGCCAGCAGCTTAGTAGGGGGCCGGGGCACAGATACGCAGTATTTT. It translates to CASSLVGGRGTDTQYF.

The rearrangement joins TRBV28 to TRBJ2-7; 9 positions agree with TRBD2. This CDR3 region has 14 residues. The V segment lost 8 bases and the J segment 8 bases; nucleotides outside the gene matches: 13. Germline V gene data show CDR1 as MDHEN and CDR2 as SYDVKM. The CDR3 DNA follows: TGTGCCAGCCCCTCAGGGCGGGGGGGCCTAAAGCAGTACTTC. It yields the protein CASPSGRGGLKQYF.

By sample fraction, this clone is medium-sized. This rearrangement joins TRBV6-5 to TRBJ2-5; 11 bases are shared with TRBD2. The germline V gene has CDR1 MNHEY and CDR2 SVGAGI. This CDR3 spans 15 amino acids. V was pared by 5 bases and J by 5 bases, with 7 bases of the junction left unmatched. The CDR3 here is CASSPGTSGVETQYF. The CDR3 DNA follows: TGTGCCAGCAGTCCCGGGACTAGCGGCGTTGAGACCCAGTACTTC.

The V gene is TRBV12-3 or TRBV12-4, the J gene TRBJ2-7; D is undetermined. V was cut by 7 bases and J by 4 bases, with 11 bases left in between. This CDR3 spans 12 amino acids. DNA for the CDR3: TGTGCCAGCACTGGGTCTGTGTACGAGCAGTACGTC. It translates to CASTGSVYEQYV.

The rearrangement links TRBV6-1 to TRBJ1-1; 8 bases agree with TRBD1. Germline CDR1 reads MNHNS; CDR2 reads SASEGT. With V trimmed by 2 bases and J by 3 bases, 2 bases remained unmatched. The CDR3 spans 14 residues. The CDR3 loop reads CASSETGGYTEAFF. CDR3 nucleotide sequence: TGTGCCAGCAGTGAAACAGGGGGGTACACTGAAGCTTTCTTT.

Only one count was recorded for this clone. The V and J genes are TRBV9 and TRBJ2-7, with 9 bases fitting TRBD1. In germline, CDR1 is SGDLS, CDR2 YYNGEE. V was clipped by 0 bases and J by 9 bases; unmatched bases: 10. This CDR3 is built from 15 residues. The CDR3 coding sequence is TGTGCCAGCAGCGTAGGACTGGACAGGGGAAATGGGCAGTACTTC. This translates into CASSVGLDRGNGQYF.

The chain has TRBV6-5 and TRBJ1-2; no definite D call. The germline gives CDR1 MNHEY, CDR2 SVGAGI. Between the trimmed V and J ends, which lost 2 bases and 10 bases, there was a span of 17 bases. This CDR3 has 14 residues. In DNA, the CDR3 is TGTGCCAGCAGTTACGCTGGATCCCTTGGGCACTACACCTTC. Its protein product is CASSYAGSLGHYTF.

In its sample, this clone was seen once. The V call is TRBV19, the J call TRBJ1-1, with TRBD1 identical over 8 bases. Germline V CDR1 and CDR2: LNHDA, SQIVND (reference sequence). V lost 3 bases and J lost 6; bases outside the gene matches: 15. The CDR3 extends over 17 amino acids. The CDR3 region is CASSIWRFSRGLSEAFF. The CDR3 coding sequence is TGTGCCAGTAGTATTTGGAGGTTTTCCAGGGGGCTCTCTGAAGCTTTCTTT.

This clone was seen only a few times. The chain couples TRBV5-1 to TRBJ1-3; D is possibly TRBD1 (6 bases). The germline V gene has CDR1 SGHRS and CDR2 YFSETQ. The ends were cut back, 3 bases at V and 4 bases at J, with 11 bases in the middle. This CDR3 comprises 14 residues. CDR3 amino acids: CASSSGVLGNTIYF. The CDR3 region has the DNA TGCGCCAGCAGCTCAGGGGTTTTAGGAAACACCATATATTTT.

The rearrangement uses TRBV29-1 and TRBJ1-1; D is unclear. CDR3 size: 14 residues. Trimming stripped 3 bases from V and 0 bases from J, with 11 bases between. Germline CDR1 SQVTM, CDR2 ANQGSEA. CDR3: CSVEFRLLNTEAFF. For the CDR3, the DNA is TGCAGCGTTGAGTTCAGGCTCCTGAACACTGAAGCTTTCTTT.

The chain employs TRBV6-5 and TRBJ1-2; D gene unclear. V dropped 0 bases and J dropped 7 bases, with 18 bases sitting between them. Germline values: CDR1 MNHEY, CDR2 SVGAGI. The CDR3 length is 16 residues. The CDR3 DNA is TGTGCCAGCAGTTACTCGATAGACCTAGTTGGTGGTGGCTACACCTTC. It yields the protein CASSYSIDLVGGGYTF.

In this sample, this clone turned up a few times. V is TRBV7-9 and J is TRBJ2-2; 8 positions match TRBD2. This CDR3 spans 15 amino acids. The V gene end was trimmed by 3 bases and the J gene end by 0 bases; junction bases not matched to a gene: 0. CDR1 is SEHNR, CDR2 FQNEAQ, per germline (reference sequence). CDR3 bases: TGTGCCAGCAGCTTCGGGGGGGCGAACACCGGGGAGCTGTTTTTT. This codes for CASSFGGANTGELFF.

This chain links TRBV7-2 with TRBJ2-3; D unresolved. This CDR3 is built from 15 residues. Germline CDR1 is SGHTA and CDR2 is FQGNSA. V dropped 1 base and J dropped 3 bases, with 11 bases sitting between them. The CDR3 here is CASSLGPRETDTQYF. CDR3 sequence (DNA): TGTGCCAGCAGCTTAGGACCCAGAGAAACAGATACGCAGTATTTT.

The chain uses TRBV27 and TRBJ2-1; maybe TRBD2 (5 bases). Germline V gene data show CDR1 as MNHEY and CDR2 as SMNVEV (reference sequence). The CDR3 spans 15 residues. Trimming took off 3 bases at V and 5 bases at J, with 14 bases between the two ends. In DNA form, the CDR3 reads TGTGCCAGCAGTTTGGCGGGCCTGGAGAACAATGAGCAGTTCTTC. Translating it yields CASSLAGLENNEQFF.

The chain combines TRBV28 with TRBJ2-7; D possibly corresponds to TRBD1 (5 bases). The CDR3 consists of 18 residues. V was trimmed by 1 base and J by 0 bases, leaving 19 bases between them. Looked up from germline, CDR1 is MDHEN and CDR2 is SYDVKM. CDR3 coding DNA: TGTGCCAGCAGTTTATCTCCCGGCGTACAGGCGAACTCCTACGAGCAGTACTTC. As protein: CASSLSPGVQANSYEQYF.

This clone was observed a few times. The chain employs TRBV7-6 and TRBJ2-3; TRBD1 aligns across 8 bases. Trimming cost V 1 base and J 2 bases; bases outside gene matches: 2. Germline CDR1 and CDR2: SGHVS and FNYEAQ. The CDR3 sequence is 15 residues long. CDR3 DNA sequence: TGTGCCAGCAGCTTAGGGACAGGGCACACAGATACGCAGTATTTT. It specifies CASSLGTGHTDTQYF.

The V call is TRBV19, the J call TRBJ1-4; tentative D call: TRBD1 (6 bases). This CDR3 spans 15 amino acids. With 7 bases removed from V and 4 bases from J, the gap between germline ends came to 16 bases. The germline V gene has CDR1 LNHDA and CDR2 SQIVND (reference sequence). In DNA form, the CDR3 reads TGTGCCAGTACCGCCGCGGACAGCCTTAATGAAAAACTGTTTTTT. This translates into CASTAADSLNEKLFF.

This clone occurred once. This chain connects TRBV5-6 to TRBJ2-7; tentative D call: TRBD1 (6 bases). The CDR3 is 14 residues long. V was cut by 0 bases and J by 4 bases, with 11 bases left in between. Germline CDR1 SGHDT, CDR2 YYEEEE. CDR3: CASSLGGLSYEQYF. CDR3 coding DNA: TGTGCCAGCAGCTTGGGGGGGCTGAGTTACGAGCAGTACTTC.

This clone has more than one count but fewer than ten. This sequence joins TRBV5-4 and TRBJ1-1, with a tentative D call TRBD1 (6 bases). Trimming removed 2 bases from V and 4 bases from J, with 15 bases in between. This CDR3 region has 15 residues. The germline V gene has CDR1 SGHNT and CDR2 YYREEE (reference sequence). DNA of the CDR3: TGTGCCAGCAGCTTCGGTCAGGGGATGGTCACTGAAGCTTTCTTT. Encoded protein: CASSFGQGMVTEAFF.

V and J are TRBV2 and TRBJ1-4; no reliable D call. V shed 5 bases and J shed 8 bases, with 18 bases lying between them. Germline values: CDR1 SNHLY, CDR2 FYNNEI. The CDR3 consists of 15 residues. In DNA form, the CDR3 reads TGTGCCAGCAGTCCGATGACATCCTCGAGGGAAAAACTGTTTTTT. It yields the protein CASSPMTSSREKLFF.